This note documents a single TCR beta chain sequence. The data derive from a study of blood T cell repertoires in COVID-19. Study-wide context: COVID-19 samples, acute and convalescent, were from the United States, Italy and Spain. The analysed material was cDNA or gDNA that came from T cells, B-cell-depleted T cells, or PBMCs.

Germline loops: CDR1 SNHLY, CDR2 FYNNEI. This CDR3 is built from 15 residues. V was pared by 6 bases and J by 5 bases, with 3 bases of the junction left unmatched. As originally analysed: Using reference gene primer amplification, nucleated cell counts were estimated. Sequenced by immunoSEQ multiplex PCR; TCRdb stores in-frame clones only, minus some. V, J and clone size were drawn from that table, and D and trimming were deduced from the DNA. Among about half a million clones listed, approximately 85% were seen once. The genes are TRBV2 and TRBJ1-6, with 11 bases matching TRBD1. Material: peripheral blood. This receptor was obtained from a human donor in a cohort sampled during active COVID-19. The CDR3 bases are TGTGCCAGCAGCAAGGGACAGGGGGATAATTCACCCCTCCACTTT. Encoded protein: CASSKGQGDNSPLHF.